The 6 T cell receptor beta chains in this list originate from one sample, sequenced in a study of shared clonotypes between healthy human individuals. Sequenced by immunoSEQ multiplex PCR; TCRdb stores in-frame clones only, minus some. The data show about 490,000 clones, less than 80% seen once. Sequenced: PBMCs. These receptors originate from a woman aged 35 to 49 in good health. Some clones in this sample may be carry-over from other donors' samples.

The chain couples TRBV27 to TRBJ2-1; maybe TRBD2 (6 bases). Per germline, CDR1 MNHEY and CDR2 SMNVEV (reference sequence). With 4 bases removed from V and 0 bases from J, the gap between germline ends came to 10 bases. This CDR3 region has 15 residues. The CDR3 protein is CASSSAGSSYNEQFF. The CDR3 nucleotides are TGTGCCAGCAGTTCCGCCGGGAGCTCCTACAATGAGCAGTTCTTC.

This chain links TRBV4-1 with TRBJ2-1; 9 bases are a match to TRBD2. CDR1 and CDR2 (germline): MGHRA, YSYEKL. V dropped 2 bases and J dropped 0; count of bases not matched to a gene: 5. The CDR3 extends over 17 amino acids. In DNA, the CDR3 is TGCGCCAGCAGCCAATCCAGCGGGAGGTACTCCTACAATGAGCAGTTCTTC. It is translated as CASSQSSGRYSYNEQFF.

This clone was recorded many times. Other nucleotide sequences from this sample produce the same CDR3. The genes are TRBV7-2 and TRBJ2-5; D ambiguous. Trimming left V 1 base short and J 2 bases short, with 11 bases between. The CDR3 is 15 amino acids. Germline values: CDR1 SGHTA, CDR2 FQGNSA. CDR3 amino acids: CASSLVDNPQETQYF. The CDR3, as DNA: TGTGCCAGCAGCTTAGTAGATAATCCGCAAGAGACCCAGTACTTC.

Comments on this clone: The likely explanation is a read error, given a far larger clone one base away. The CDR3 sequence: CACKTRNEKLFF. Written as DNA, the CDR3 is TGTGCCTGCAAGACGAGGAATGAAAAACTGTTTTTT. V usage is TRBV7-9 and J usage is TRBJ1-4; the D is unclear. Per the germline V gene, CDR1 is SEHNR and CDR2 is FQNEAQ (reference sequence). The CDR3 totals 12 residues. Between the trimmed V and J ends, which lost 11 bases and 5 bases, there was a span of 12 bases.

This rearrangement joins TRBV6-5 to TRBJ1-1; D uncertain. The CDR3 extends over 12 amino acids. V was clipped by 6 bases and J by 1 base, with 6 bases between them. Per the germline V gene, CDR1 is MNHEY and CDR2 is SVGAGI. CDR3 protein: CASSPGNTEAFF. The CDR3 coding sequence is TGTGCCAGCAGCCCCGGGAACACTGAAGCTTTCTTT.

The gene calls are TRBV7-8 and TRBJ1-1, with D possibly matching TRBD1 (5 bases). The CDR3 consists of 15 residues. CDR1 SGHVS and CDR2 FQNEAQ come from the germline V gene. The V end was cut by 3 bases, the J end by 4 bases, with 15 bases between. The CDR3 protein is CASSLGPRGPTEAFF. The CDR3 DNA reads as TGTGCCAGCAGCTTGGGGCCACGGGGACCCACTGAAGCTTTCTTT.